The rows below give T cell receptor beta chains drawn from one sample of a study of radiotherapy plus CTLA-4 blockade in lung cancer. The method was immunoSEQ multiplex PCR; TCRdb's version includes in-frame clones alone and lacks a portion of them. The sample includes 25,000 to 35,000 clones, 60% to 80% of them seen just once. The sequencing here drew on peripheral blood, taken from a patient treated with radiotherapy plus ipilimumab. The source is a human donor with non-small cell lung cancer who had stable disease on radiotherapy plus ipilimumab. Each CDR3 is given with its conserved first and last residue. D genes are given only for firm matches. Only some rows state a clone size, as once, few, many or a class for expanded clones.

abundance: -; d_gene: -; v_gene: TRBV6-5; j_gene: TRBJ2-7; CDR3nt: TGTGCCAGCAGTTTCCCCGGCAGCTACTACGAGCAGTACTTC; CDR3aa: CASSFPGSYYEQYF
abundance: -; d_gene: -; v_gene: TRBV7-2; j_gene: TRBJ2-2; CDR3nt: TGCGCCAGCAGCTTAGTCTGGGGGGGCGCTAACACCGGGGAGCTGTTTTTT; CDR3aa: CASSLVWGGANTGELFF
abundance: -; d_gene: -; v_gene: TRBV7-3; j_gene: TRBJ1-2; CDR3nt: TGTGCCAGCAGCGCCACCCACGCCGGTCATGGCTACACCTTC; CDR3aa: CASSATHAGHGYTF
abundance: -; d_gene: -; v_gene: TRBV21-1; j_gene: TRBJ1-2; CDR3nt: TGTGCCAGCAGCAAATTTTGGGCCTTGGGTCCAGGAGCTAACTATGGCTACACCTTC; CDR3aa: CASSKFWALGPGANYGYTF
abundance: -; d_gene: -; v_gene: TRBV27; j_gene: TRBJ2-5; CDR3nt: TGTGCCAGCAGTCCGAAAATGATTATTAATCCGCAAGAGACCCAGTACTTC; CDR3aa: CASSPKMIINPQETQYF
abundance: -; d_gene: TRBD1; v_gene: TRBV10-1; j_gene: TRBJ2-5; CDR3nt: TGCGCCAGCAGTCCGGGACAGGGGATAAGAGAGACCCAGTACTTC; CDR3aa: CASSPGQGIRETQYF
abundance: -; d_gene: TRBD2; v_gene: TRBV7-2; j_gene: TRBJ2-7; CDR3nt: TGTGCCAGCAATAGGGGACTAGGACTCTACGAGCAGTACTTC; CDR3aa: CASNRGLGLYEQYF
abundance: -; d_gene: -; v_gene: TRBV5-1; j_gene: TRBJ2-3; CDR3nt: TGCGCCAGCAGCCCCGAGGGGGGAGCAGATACGCAGTATTTT; CDR3aa: CASSPEGGADTQYF
abundance: -; d_gene: TRBD1; v_gene: TRBV2; j_gene: TRBJ1-5; CDR3nt: TGTGCCAGCAGTGAAAGGGGACAGGCGATGATAGGTAATCAGCCCCAGCATTTT; CDR3aa: CASSERGQAMIGNQPQHF
abundance: -; d_gene: -; v_gene: TRBV6-5; j_gene: TRBJ2-7; CDR3nt: TGTGCCAGCAGTACAAGTTCCTCCTACGAGCAGTACTTC; CDR3aa: CASSTSSSYEQYF
abundance: -; d_gene: TRBD1; v_gene: TRBV5-6; j_gene: TRBJ1-2; CDR3nt: TGTGCCAGCAGCCCAAATCAGGGGGCTGTCGGCTACACCTTC; CDR3aa: CASSPNQGAVGYTF
abundance: -; d_gene: -; v_gene: TRBV5-8; j_gene: TRBJ2-7; CDR3nt: TGTGCCAGCACCAAAGCGGGACATCAGGTAGTGGGATCCTACGAGCAGTACTTC; CDR3aa: CASTKAGHQVVGSYEQYF
abundance: -; d_gene: TRBD2; v_gene: TRBV11-3; j_gene: TRBJ2-1; CDR3nt: TGTGCCAGCAGCTTAGGTATGGGGCGGGGGGGCTCCTACAATGAGCAGTTCTTC; CDR3aa: CASSLGMGRGGSYNEQFF
abundance: -; d_gene: -; v_gene: TRBV7-6; j_gene: TRBJ1-5; CDR3nt: TGTGCCAGCAGTAGGGATTTTAATCAGCCCCAGCATTTT; CDR3aa: CASSRDFNQPQHF
abundance: -; d_gene: -; v_gene: TRBV5-1; j_gene: TRBJ2-5; CDR3nt: TGCGCCAGCAGCCCAGGTCTAGACCAAGAGACCCAGTACTTC; CDR3aa: CASSPGLDQETQYF
abundance: -; d_gene: -; v_gene: TRBV29-1; j_gene: TRBJ1-1; CDR3nt: TGCAGCGGCCTCCGGGTAGACACTGAAGCTTTCTTT; CDR3aa: CSGLRVDTEAFF
abundance: -; d_gene: -; v_gene: TRBV10-3; j_gene: TRBJ1-2; CDR3nt: TGTGCCATCAGTGGCGGAACAGGGTTTAACTATGGCTACACCTTC; CDR3aa: CAISGGTGFNYGYTF
abundance: few; d_gene: TRBD1; v_gene: TRBV6-5; j_gene: TRBJ2-7; CDR3nt: TGTGCCAGCAGTTTTAAGGGACAGTATAGCTCCTACGAGCAGTACTTC; CDR3aa: CASSFKGQYSSYEQYF
abundance: once; d_gene: -; v_gene: TRBV27; j_gene: TRBJ1-1; CDR3nt: TGTGCCAGCACCGGCGCCGGACAGAGGAACACTGAAGCTTTCTTT; CDR3aa: CASTGAGQRNTEAFF
abundance: -; d_gene: TRBD1; v_gene: TRBV27; j_gene: TRBJ2-3; CDR3nt: TGTGCCAGCAGTTTGGGTCCGGGACAGGGGACAGATACGCAGTATTTT; CDR3aa: CASSLGPGQGTDTQYF
abundance: -; d_gene: -; v_gene: TRBV15; j_gene: TRBJ1-1; CDR3nt: TGTGCCACCAGCAGTAAGGGTACCACTGAAGCTTTCTTT; CDR3aa: CATSSKGTTEAFF
abundance: once; d_gene: TRBD1; v_gene: TRBV14; j_gene: TRBJ1-1; CDR3nt: TGTGCCAGCAGCAAACGACAGGGTGTTAACACTGAAGCTTTCTTT; CDR3aa: CASSKRQGVNTEAFF
abundance: -; d_gene: TRBD2; v_gene: TRBV6-1; j_gene: TRBJ2-1; CDR3nt: TGTGCCAGCAGTGAAGTAGCTAGCGGGGGGTTTCTCTACAATGAGCAGTTCTTC; CDR3aa: CASSEVASGGFLYNEQFF
abundance: -; d_gene: -; v_gene: TRBV5-1; j_gene: TRBJ1-3; CDR3nt: TGCGCCAGCAGCCAGACAGGTACCTCTGGAAACACCATATATTTT; CDR3aa: CASSQTGTSGNTIYF
abundance: -; d_gene: -; v_gene: TRBV18; j_gene: TRBJ1-1; CDR3nt: TGTGCCAGCTCACCCCTACCAGGGACCAACATGAACACTGAAGCTTTCTTT; CDR3aa: CASSPLPGTNMNTEAFF
abundance: -; d_gene: TRBD1; v_gene: TRBV15; j_gene: TRBJ1-4; CDR3nt: TGTGCCACCAGTGGGGACAGCTCCCATGAAAAACTGTTTTTT; CDR3aa: CATSGDSSHEKLFF
abundance: -; d_gene: TRBD2; v_gene: TRBV7-2; j_gene: TRBJ2-3; CDR3nt: TGTGCCAGCAGCCCCGGACTAGCGGCTACAGATACGCAGTATTTT; CDR3aa: CASSPGLAATDTQYF
abundance: -; d_gene: -; v_gene: TRBV6-1; j_gene: TRBJ1-1; CDR3nt: TGTGCCAGCATTTCCGCCAACACTGAAGCTTTCTTT; CDR3aa: CASISANTEAFF
abundance: -; d_gene: -; v_gene: TRBV10-1; j_gene: TRBJ2-2; CDR3nt: TGCGCCAGCAGCGACCACGGGGAGCTGTTTTTT; CDR3aa: CASSDHGELFF
abundance: -; d_gene: -; v_gene: TRBV7-2; j_gene: TRBJ2-3; CDR3nt: TGTGCCAGCAGCTCGAGGCGGGTTGGCGATACGCAGTATTTT; CDR3aa: CASSSRRVGDTQYF
abundance: few; d_gene: -; v_gene: TRBV5-4; j_gene: TRBJ2-7; CDR3nt: TGTGCCAGCAGCTTGGAACAGGTCCCCCGAGGGGAACAGTACTTC; CDR3aa: CASSLEQVPRGEQYF
abundance: few; d_gene: -; v_gene: TRBV9; j_gene: TRBJ1-1; CDR3nt: TGTGCCAGCAGCGTAGCTGGGGGGGGTGTGAACACTGAAGCTTTCTTT; CDR3aa: CASSVAGGGVNTEAFF
abundance: -; d_gene: TRBD1; v_gene: TRBV9; j_gene: TRBJ2-1; CDR3nt: TGTGCCAGCAGCGTAGTTGACAGGGGTGTTAGGAATGAGCAGTTCTTC; CDR3aa: CASSVVDRGVRNEQFF
abundance: -; d_gene: -; v_gene: TRBV28; j_gene: TRBJ2-6; CDR3nt: TGTGCCAGCAGGGTTGCTAGGGGCATAAACGTCCTGACTTTC; CDR3aa: CASRVARGINVLTF
abundance: -; d_gene: -; v_gene: TRBV5-4; j_gene: TRBJ2-6; CDR3nt: TGTGCCAGCAGCTTGTCTGGGGCCAACGTCCTGACTTTC; CDR3aa: CASSLSGANVLTF
abundance: -; d_gene: -; v_gene: TRBV28; j_gene: TRBJ1-2; CDR3nt: TGTGCCAGCAAACCGGGGGGTGCTAACTATGGCTACACCTTC; CDR3aa: CASKPGGANYGYTF
abundance: -; d_gene: -; v_gene: TRBV19; j_gene: TRBJ1-1; CDR3nt: TGTGCCAGTAGTATTAATGTGGCAGGAAGGTTGAACACTGAAGCTTTCTTT; CDR3aa: CASSINVAGRLNTEAFF
abundance: -; d_gene: -; v_gene: TRBV7-2; j_gene: TRBJ2-3; CDR3nt: TGTGCCAGCAGCCCTCTTGGACGTAGCACAGATACGCAGTATTTT; CDR3aa: CASSPLGRSTDTQYF
abundance: -; d_gene: -; v_gene: TRBV4-1; j_gene: TRBJ2-3; CDR3nt: TGCGCCAGCAGCCAACCACCGGCCAATACGCAGTATTTT; CDR3aa: CASSQPPANTQYF
abundance: -; d_gene: -; v_gene: TRBV5-6; j_gene: TRBJ1-6; CDR3nt: TGTGCCAGCAGCTTGGGACAGGCCAGTGCGAGTTCACCCCTCCACTTT; CDR3aa: CASSLGQASASSPLHF
abundance: -; d_gene: -; v_gene: TRBV19; j_gene: TRBJ1-2; CDR3nt: TGTGCCAGTAGCACAGACAGGTCTAACTATGGCTACACCTTC; CDR3aa: CASSTDRSNYGYTF
abundance: -; d_gene: TRBD1; v_gene: TRBV29-1; j_gene: TRBJ2-5; CDR3nt: TGCAGCGTTGCTAAGACAGGGGCGTCCTTCGGAGAGACCCAGTACTTC; CDR3aa: CSVAKTGASFGETQYF
abundance: -; d_gene: -; v_gene: TRBV7-8; j_gene: TRBJ1-4; CDR3nt: TGTGCCAGCAGCTTAGCGCGGAGGGCTGAAAAACTGTTTTTT; CDR3aa: CASSLARRAEKLFF
abundance: few; d_gene: -; v_gene: TRBV7-9; j_gene: TRBJ2-3; CDR3nt: TGTGCCAGCAGCTTCGGCGTACACACAGATACGCAGTATTTT; CDR3aa: CASSFGVHTDTQYF
abundance: -; d_gene: TRBD2; v_gene: TRBV2; j_gene: TRBJ2-3; CDR3nt: TGTGCCAGCGCCCTAGGCGTAGCGGGGGGGCAAGATACGCAGTATTTT; CDR3aa: CASALGVAGGQDTQYF
abundance: -; d_gene: TRBD1; v_gene: TRBV9; j_gene: TRBJ1-4; CDR3nt: TGTGCCAGCAGCGTCCGCGACAGGGGAGGAGAAAAACTGTTTTTT; CDR3aa: CASSVRDRGGEKLFF
abundance: -; d_gene: -; v_gene: TRBV7-2; j_gene: TRBJ1-5; CDR3nt: TGTGCCAGCAGCTTAGTGAGGGGTAGCAATCAGCCCCAGCATTTT; CDR3aa: CASSLVRGSNQPQHF
abundance: -; d_gene: TRBD1; v_gene: TRBV6-1; j_gene: TRBJ1-1; CDR3nt: TGTGCCACACTCCCGGGACAGCCAAATGTAAGGGCTTTCTTT; CDR3aa: CATLPGQPNVRAFF
abundance: -; d_gene: TRBD1; v_gene: TRBV9; j_gene: TRBJ1-5; CDR3nt: TGTGCCAGCAGCCCCCGAACAGGGGGGGATCAGCCCCAGCATTTT; CDR3aa: CASSPRTGGDQPQHF
abundance: -; d_gene: TRBD1; v_gene: TRBV28; j_gene: TRBJ1-4; CDR3nt: TGTGCCAGCAGTTCGGGTTTCCGGGACAGGGGGCGCGGAAAACTGTTTTTT; CDR3aa: CASSSGFRDRGRGKLFF